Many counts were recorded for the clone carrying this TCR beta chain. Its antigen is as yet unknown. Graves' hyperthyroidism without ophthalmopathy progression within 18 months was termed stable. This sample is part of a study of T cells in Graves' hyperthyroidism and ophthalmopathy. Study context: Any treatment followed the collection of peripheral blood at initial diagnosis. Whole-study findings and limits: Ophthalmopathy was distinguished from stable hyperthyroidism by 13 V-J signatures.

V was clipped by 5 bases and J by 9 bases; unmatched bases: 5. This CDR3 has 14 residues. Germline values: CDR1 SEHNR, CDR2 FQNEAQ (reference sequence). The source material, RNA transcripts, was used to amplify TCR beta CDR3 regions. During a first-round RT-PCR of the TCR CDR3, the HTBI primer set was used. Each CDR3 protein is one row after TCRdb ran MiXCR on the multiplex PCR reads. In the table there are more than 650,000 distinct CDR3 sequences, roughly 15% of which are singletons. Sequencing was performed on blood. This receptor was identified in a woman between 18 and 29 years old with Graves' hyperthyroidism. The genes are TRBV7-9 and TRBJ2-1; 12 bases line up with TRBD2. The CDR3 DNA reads TGTGCCAGCAGCCCTAGCGGGAGGGGACTTGAGCAGTTCTTC. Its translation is CASSPSGRGLEQFF.